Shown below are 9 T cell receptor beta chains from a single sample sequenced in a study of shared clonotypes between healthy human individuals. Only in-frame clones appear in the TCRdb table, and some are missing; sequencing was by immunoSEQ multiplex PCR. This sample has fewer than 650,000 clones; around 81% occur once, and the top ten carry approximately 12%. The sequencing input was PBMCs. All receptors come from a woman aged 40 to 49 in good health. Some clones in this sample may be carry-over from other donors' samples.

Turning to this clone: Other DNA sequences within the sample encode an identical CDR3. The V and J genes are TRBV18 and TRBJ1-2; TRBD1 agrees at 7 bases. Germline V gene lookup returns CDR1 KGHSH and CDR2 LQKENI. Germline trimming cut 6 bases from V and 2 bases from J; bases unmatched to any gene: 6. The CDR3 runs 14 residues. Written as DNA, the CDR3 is TGTGCCAGCTCGCCAGACAGGGCAAACTATGGCTACACCTTC. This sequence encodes CASSPDRANYGYTF.

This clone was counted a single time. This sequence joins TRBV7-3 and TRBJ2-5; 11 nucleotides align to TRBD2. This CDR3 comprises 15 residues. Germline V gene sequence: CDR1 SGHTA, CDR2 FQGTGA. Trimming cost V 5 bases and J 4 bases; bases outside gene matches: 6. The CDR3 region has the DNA TGTGCCAGCAGCCGCGGGACTAGCGGAGCAGAGACCCAGTACTTC. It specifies CASSRGTSGAETQYF.

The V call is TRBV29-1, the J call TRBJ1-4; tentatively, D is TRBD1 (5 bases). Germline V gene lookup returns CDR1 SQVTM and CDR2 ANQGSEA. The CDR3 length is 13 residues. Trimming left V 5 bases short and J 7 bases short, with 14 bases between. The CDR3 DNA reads TGCAGCGTTTGTGTAGGGGTGGGTGAAAAACTGTTTTTT. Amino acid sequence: CSVCVGVGEKLFF.

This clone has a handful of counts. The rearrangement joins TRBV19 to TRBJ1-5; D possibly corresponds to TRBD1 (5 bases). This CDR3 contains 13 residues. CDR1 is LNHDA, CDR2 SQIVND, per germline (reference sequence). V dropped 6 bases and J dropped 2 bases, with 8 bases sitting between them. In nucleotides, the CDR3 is TGTGCCAGTAGACGGGACCGCAATCAGCCCCAGCATTTT. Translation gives CASRRDRNQPQHF.

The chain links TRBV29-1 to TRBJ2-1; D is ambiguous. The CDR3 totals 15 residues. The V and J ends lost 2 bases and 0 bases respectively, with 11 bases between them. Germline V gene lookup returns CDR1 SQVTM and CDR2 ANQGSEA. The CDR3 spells CSVEFRWSSYNEQFF. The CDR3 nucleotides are TGCAGCGTTGAATTTCGATGGAGCTCCTACAATGAGCAGTTCTTC.

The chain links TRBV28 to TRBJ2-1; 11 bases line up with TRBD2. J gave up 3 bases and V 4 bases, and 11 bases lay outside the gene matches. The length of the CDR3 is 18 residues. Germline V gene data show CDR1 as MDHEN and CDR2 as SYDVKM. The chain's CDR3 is CASSSPAIAGGGYNEQFF. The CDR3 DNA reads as TGTGCCAGCAGTTCCCCGGCGATAGCGGGAGGGGGCTACAATGAGCAGTTCTTC.

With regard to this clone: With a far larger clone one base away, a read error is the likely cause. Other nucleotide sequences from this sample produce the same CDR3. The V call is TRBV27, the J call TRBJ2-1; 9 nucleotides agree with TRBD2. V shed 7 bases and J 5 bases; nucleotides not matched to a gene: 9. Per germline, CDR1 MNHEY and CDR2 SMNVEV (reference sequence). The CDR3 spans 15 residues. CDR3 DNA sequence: TGTGCCAGCACCAAGACTAGCGGAGGGGACAATGAGCAGTTCTTC. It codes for CASTKTSGGDNEQFF.

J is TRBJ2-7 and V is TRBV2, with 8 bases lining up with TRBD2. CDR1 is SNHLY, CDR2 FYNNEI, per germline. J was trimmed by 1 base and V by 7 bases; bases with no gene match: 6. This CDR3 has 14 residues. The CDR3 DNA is TGTGCCAGCAAGTCTGCGGGAGGATCCTACGAGCAGTACTTC. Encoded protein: CASKSAGGSYEQYF.

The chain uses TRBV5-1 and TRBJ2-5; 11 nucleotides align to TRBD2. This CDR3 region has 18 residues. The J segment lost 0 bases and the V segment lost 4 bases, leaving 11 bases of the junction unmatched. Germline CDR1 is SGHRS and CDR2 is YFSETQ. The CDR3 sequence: CASSLWLLAGEYQETQYF. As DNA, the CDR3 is TGCGCCAGCAGCCTCTGGCTACTAGCGGGAGAGTACCAAGAGACCCAGTACTTC.